In this sample, the clone carrying this T cell receptor beta chain turned up once. Antigen: not known. TCRdb keeps only in-frame clones here, not all; method: immunoSEQ multiplex PCR. The table shows about 43,000 clones, with roughly 67% occurring only once. These data originate in a study of radiotherapy plus CTLA-4 blockade in lung cancer. At the level of the study: With 31% of patients having disease control, objective responses were seen in about 18%. Study conclusions and caveats: Expansion of tumor-derived TCR clones was observed in blood after radiotherapy plus ipilimumab.

CDR1 and CDR2 (germline): KGHSH, LQKENI. The CDR3 loop spans 16 amino acids. Trimming at V came to 2 bases and at J to 0 bases, leaving 7 bases not matched to a gene. This TCR was recovered from a human donor with non-small cell lung cancer who had a partial response to radiotherapy plus ipilimumab. The sample here was peripheral blood, taken from a patient treated with radiotherapy plus ipilimumab. The rearrangement joins TRBV18 to TRBJ2-7; 7 bases match TRBD2. The CDR3 here is CASSPDGTTSSYEQYF. The DNA for the CDR3 is TGTGCCAGCTCACCAGATGGGACTACGAGCTCCTACGAGCAGTACTTC.